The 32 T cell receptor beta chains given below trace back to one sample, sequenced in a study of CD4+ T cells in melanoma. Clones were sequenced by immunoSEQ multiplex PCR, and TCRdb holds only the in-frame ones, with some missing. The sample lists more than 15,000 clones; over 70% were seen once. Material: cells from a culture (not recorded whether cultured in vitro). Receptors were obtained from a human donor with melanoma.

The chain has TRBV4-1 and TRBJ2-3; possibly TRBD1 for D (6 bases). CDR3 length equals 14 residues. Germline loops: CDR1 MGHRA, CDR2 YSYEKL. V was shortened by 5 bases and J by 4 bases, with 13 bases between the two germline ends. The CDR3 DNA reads TGCGCCAGCAGCATAGGGGGTACCGCAGATACGCAGTATTTT. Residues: CASSIGGTADTQYF.

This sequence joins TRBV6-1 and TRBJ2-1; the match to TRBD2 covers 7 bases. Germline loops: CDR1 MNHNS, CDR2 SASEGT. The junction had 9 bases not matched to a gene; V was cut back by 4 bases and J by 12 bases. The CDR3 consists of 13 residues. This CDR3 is CASSVSGPGGQFF. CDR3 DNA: TGTGCCAGCAGTGTCTCGGGGCCGGGGGGGCAGTTCTTC.

The CDR3 DNA is TGTGCCAGCAGCTTAGGCGGGGGAGGTACTAACTATGGCTACACCTTC. Protein: CASSLGGGGTNYGYTF. This chain joins TRBV7-9 and TRBJ1-2; D is possibly TRBD1 (5 bases). The CDR3 runs to 16 residues. Germline V gene data show CDR1 as SEHNR and CDR2 as FQNEAQ (reference sequence). Trimming took 1 base from V and 0 from J, leaving 12 bases between them.

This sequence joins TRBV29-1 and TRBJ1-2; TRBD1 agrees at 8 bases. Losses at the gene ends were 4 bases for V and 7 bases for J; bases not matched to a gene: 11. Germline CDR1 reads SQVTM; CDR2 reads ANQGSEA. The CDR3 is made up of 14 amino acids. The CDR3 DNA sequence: TGCAGCGTTGCCGAGCAGGGGGCGAGGGGTGGCTACACCTTC. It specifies CSVAEQGARGGYTF. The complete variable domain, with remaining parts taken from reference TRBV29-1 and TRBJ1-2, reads SAVISQKPSRDICQRGTSLTIQCQVDSQVTMMFWYRQQPGQSLTLIATANQGSEATYESGFVIDKFPISRPNLTFSTLTVSNMSPEDSSIYLCSVAEQGARGGYTFGSGTRLTVV.

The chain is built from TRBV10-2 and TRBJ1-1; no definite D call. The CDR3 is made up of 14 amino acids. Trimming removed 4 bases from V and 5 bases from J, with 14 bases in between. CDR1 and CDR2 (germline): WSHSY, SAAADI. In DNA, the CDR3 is TGCGCCAGCAGTGGAAGTACGATGAGAACTGAAGCTTTCTTT. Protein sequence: CASSGSTMRTEAFF.

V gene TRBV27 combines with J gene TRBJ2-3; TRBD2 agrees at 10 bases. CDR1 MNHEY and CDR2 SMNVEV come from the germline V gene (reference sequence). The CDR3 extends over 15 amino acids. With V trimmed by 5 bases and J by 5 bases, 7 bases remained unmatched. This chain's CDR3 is CASSKALAGVDTQYF. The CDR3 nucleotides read TGTGCCAGCAGTAAAGCTCTAGCGGGGGTAGATACGCAGTATTTT.

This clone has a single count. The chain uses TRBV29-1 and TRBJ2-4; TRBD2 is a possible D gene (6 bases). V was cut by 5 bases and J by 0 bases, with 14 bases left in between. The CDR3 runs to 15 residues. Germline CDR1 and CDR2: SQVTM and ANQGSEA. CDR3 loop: CSVRGRGLAKNIQYF. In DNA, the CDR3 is TGCAGCGTTCGAGGGCGGGGTCTAGCCAAAAACATTCAGTACTTC. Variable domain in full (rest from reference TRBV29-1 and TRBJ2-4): SAVISQKPSRDICQRGTSLTIQCQVDSQVTMMFWYRQQPGQSLTLIATANQGSEATYESGFVIDKFPISRPNLTFSTLTVSNMSPEDSSIYLCSVRGRGLAKNIQYFGAGTRLSVL.

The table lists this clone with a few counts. Here the CDR3 DNA reads TGTGCCAGCAGTTTAAGACCCCCAGGGGTTTATTTCGCTTACGAGCAGTACTTC. It specifies CASSLRPPGVYFAYEQYF. The V gene is TRBV27, the J gene TRBJ2-7, with D perhaps TRBD1 (6 bases). Germline V CDR1 and CDR2: MNHEY, SMNVEV (reference sequence). Trimming stripped 2 bases from V and 4 bases from J, with 24 bases between. The CDR3 runs 18 residues.

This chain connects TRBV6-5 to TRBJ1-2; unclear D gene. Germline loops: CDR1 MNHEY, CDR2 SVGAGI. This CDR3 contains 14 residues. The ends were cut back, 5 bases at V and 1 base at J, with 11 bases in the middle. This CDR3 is CASSPLAFNYGYTF. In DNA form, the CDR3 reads TGTGCCAGCAGTCCTTTGGCATTTAACTATGGCTACACCTTC.

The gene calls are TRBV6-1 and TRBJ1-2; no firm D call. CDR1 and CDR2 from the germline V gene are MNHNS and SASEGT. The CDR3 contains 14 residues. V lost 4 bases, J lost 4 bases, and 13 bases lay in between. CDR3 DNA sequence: TGTGCCAGCAGTGGAGTCGCGGGTCTCTATGGCTACACCTTC. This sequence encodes CASSGVAGLYGYTF.

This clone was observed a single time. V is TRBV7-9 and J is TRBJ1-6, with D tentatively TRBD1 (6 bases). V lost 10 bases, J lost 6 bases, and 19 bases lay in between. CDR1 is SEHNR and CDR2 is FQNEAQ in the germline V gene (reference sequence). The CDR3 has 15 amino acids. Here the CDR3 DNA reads TGTGCCATCCCGAAGGGGGGAACGGGTAATTCACCCCTCCACTTT. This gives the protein CAIPKGGTGNSPLHF.

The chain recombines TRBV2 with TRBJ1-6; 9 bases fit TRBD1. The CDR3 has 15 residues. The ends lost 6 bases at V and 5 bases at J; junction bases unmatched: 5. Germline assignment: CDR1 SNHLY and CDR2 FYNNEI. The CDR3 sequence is CASRGDRVHNSPLHF. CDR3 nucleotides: TGTGCCAGCAGAGGGGACAGGGTCCATAATTCACCCCTCCACTTT.

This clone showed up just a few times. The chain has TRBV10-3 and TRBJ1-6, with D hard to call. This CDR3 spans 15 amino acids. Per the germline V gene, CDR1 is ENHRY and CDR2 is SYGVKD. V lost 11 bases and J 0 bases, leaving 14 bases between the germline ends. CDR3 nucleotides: TGTGCCCTCCACAGCGATACCTCCTATAATTCACCCCTCCACTTT. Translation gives CALHSDTSYNSPLHF.

CDR3 bases: TGTGCCAGTAGTACAGAGCTGAATTCACCCCTCCACTTT. Its translation is CASSTELNSPLHF. The chain recombines TRBV19 with TRBJ1-6; D uncertain. The germline V gene encodes CDR1 LNHDA and CDR2 SQIVND (reference sequence). The CDR3 is made up of 13 amino acids. The V and J ends lost 4 bases and 7 bases respectively, with 8 bases between them. Looking up the rest from reference TRBV19 and TRBJ1-6 gives the full variable domain: DGGITQSPKYLFRKEGQNVTLSCEQNLNHDAMYWYRQDPGQGLRLIYYSQIVNDFQKGDIAEGYSVSREKKESFPLTVTSAQKNPTAFYLCASSTELNSPLHFGNGTRLTVT.

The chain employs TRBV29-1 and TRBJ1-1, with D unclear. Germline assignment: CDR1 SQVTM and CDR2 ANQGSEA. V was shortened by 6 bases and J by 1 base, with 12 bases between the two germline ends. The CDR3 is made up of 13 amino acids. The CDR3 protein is CSVKRAENTEAFF. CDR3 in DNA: TGCAGCGTAAAACGGGCGGAGAACACTGAAGCTTTCTTT.

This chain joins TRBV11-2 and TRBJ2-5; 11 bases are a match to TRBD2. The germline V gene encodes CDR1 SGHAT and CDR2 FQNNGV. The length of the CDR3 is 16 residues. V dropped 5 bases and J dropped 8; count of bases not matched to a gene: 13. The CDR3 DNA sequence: TGTGCCAGCAGCGCGGGACTAGCGGTCGATGGTGTAACCCAGTACTTC. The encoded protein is CASSAGLAVDGVTQYF.

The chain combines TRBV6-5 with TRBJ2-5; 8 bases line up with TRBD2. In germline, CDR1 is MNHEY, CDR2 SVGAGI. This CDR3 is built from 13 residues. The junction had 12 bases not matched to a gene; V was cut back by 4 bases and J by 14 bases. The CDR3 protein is CASSSLGLAGLYF. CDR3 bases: TGTGCCAGCAGTTCTCTTGGACTAGCTGGGCTATACTTC.

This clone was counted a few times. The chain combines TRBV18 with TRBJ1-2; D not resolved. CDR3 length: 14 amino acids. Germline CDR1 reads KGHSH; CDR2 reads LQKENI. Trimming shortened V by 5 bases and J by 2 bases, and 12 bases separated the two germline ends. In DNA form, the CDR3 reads TGTGCCAGCTCAGTCCTAGGGCGAAACTATGGCTACACCTTC. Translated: CASSVLGRNYGYTF.

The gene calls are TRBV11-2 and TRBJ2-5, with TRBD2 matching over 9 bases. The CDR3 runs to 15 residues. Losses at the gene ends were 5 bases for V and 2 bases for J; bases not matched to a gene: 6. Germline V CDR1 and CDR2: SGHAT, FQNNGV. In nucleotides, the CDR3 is TGTGCCAGCAGCGGGCTAGCGGGGCTTCAAGAGACCCAGTACTTC. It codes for CASSGLAGLQETQYF.

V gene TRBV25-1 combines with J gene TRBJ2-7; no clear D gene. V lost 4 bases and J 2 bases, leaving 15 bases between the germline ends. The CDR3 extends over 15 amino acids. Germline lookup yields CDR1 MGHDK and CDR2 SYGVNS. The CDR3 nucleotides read TGTGCCAGCAGTGGGGTAGGTCTGTCAACCTACGAGCAGTACTTC. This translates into CASSGVGLSTYEQYF.

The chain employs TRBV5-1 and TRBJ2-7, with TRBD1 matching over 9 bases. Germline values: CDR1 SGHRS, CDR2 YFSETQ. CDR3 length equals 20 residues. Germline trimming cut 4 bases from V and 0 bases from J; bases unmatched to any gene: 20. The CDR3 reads CASSLWSGQGTPSSSYEQYF. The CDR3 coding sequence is TGCGCCAGCAGCCTTTGGTCGGGACAGGGTACGCCATCGTCCTCCTACGAGCAGTACTTC.

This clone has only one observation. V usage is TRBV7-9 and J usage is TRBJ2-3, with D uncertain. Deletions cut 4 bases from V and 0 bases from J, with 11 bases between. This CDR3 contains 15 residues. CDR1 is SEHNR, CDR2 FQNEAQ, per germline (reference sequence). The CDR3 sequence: CASSSAHRSTDTQYF. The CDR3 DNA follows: TGTGCCAGCAGCTCGGCTCACAGAAGCACAGATACGCAGTATTTT.

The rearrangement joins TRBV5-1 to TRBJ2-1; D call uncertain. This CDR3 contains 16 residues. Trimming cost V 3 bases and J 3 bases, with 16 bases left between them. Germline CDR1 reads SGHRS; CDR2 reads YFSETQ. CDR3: CASSSRVAPVYNEQFF. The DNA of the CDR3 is TGCGCCAGCAGCTCTCGAGTGGCGCCCGTCTACAATGAGCAGTTCTTC.

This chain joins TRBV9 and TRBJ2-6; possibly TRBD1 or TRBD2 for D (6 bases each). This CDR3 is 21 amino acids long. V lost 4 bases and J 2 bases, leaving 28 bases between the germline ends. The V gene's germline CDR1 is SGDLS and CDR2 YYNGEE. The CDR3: CASSPLAGWGARSTGANVLTF. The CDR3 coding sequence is TGTGCCAGCAGCCCCCTGGCGGGTTGGGGGGCTAGGTCGACTGGGGCCAACGTCCTGACTTTC.

CDR3 loop: CATSRVRGDGYTF. The CDR3 DNA follows: TGTGCCACCAGCAGAGTCAGGGGGGATGGCTACACCTTC. The J gene is TRBJ1-2, the V gene TRBV15; TRBD1 matches at 7 bases. The V and J ends lost 1 base and 6 bases, in that order; junction bases with no gene match: 2. The CDR3 covers 13 residues. The germline CDR1 and CDR2 sequences are LNHNV and YYDKDF (reference sequence).

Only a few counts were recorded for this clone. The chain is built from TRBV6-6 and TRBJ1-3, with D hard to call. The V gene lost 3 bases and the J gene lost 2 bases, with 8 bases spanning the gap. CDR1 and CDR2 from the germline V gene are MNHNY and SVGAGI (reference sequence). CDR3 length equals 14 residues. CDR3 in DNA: TGTGCCAGCAGTTATTTAGGAGCTGGAAACACCATATATTTT. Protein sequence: CASSYLGAGNTIYF.

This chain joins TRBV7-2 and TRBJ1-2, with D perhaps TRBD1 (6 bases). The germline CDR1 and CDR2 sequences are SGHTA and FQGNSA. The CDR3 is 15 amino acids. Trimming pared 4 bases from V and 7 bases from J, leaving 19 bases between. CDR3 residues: CASSSAGAVGGGYTF. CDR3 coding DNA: TGTGCCAGCAGCTCTGCAGGGGCTGTGGGGGGTGGCTACACCTTC.

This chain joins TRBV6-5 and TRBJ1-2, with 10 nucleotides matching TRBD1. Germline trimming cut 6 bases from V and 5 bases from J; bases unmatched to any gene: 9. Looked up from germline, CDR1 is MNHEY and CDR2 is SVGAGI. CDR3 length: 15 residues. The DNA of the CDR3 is TGTGCCAGCAGCCGGGACAGGGGTTCAGTGTATGGCTACACCTTC. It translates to CASSRDRGSVYGYTF.

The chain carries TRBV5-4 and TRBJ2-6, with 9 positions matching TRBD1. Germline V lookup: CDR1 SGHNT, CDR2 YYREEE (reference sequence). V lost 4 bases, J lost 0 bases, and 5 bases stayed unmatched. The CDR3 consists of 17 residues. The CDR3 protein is CASSRQGVASGANVLTF. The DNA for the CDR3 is TGTGCCAGCAGCCGACAGGGGGTGGCCTCTGGGGCCAACGTCCTGACTTTC.

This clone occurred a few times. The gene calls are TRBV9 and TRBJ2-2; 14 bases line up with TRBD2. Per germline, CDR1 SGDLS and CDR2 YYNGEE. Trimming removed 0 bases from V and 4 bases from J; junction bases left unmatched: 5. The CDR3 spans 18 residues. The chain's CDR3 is CASSVGLAGGLGTGELFF. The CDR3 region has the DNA TGTGCCAGCAGCGTAGGACTAGCGGGGGGGCTCGGCACCGGGGAGCTGTTTTTT. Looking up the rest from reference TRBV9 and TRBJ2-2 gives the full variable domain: DSGVTQTPKHLITATGQRVTLRCSPRSGDLSVYWYQQSLDQGLQFLIQYYNGEERAKGNILERFSAQQFPDLHSELNLSSLELGDSALYFCASSVGLAGGLGTGELFFGEGSRLTVL.

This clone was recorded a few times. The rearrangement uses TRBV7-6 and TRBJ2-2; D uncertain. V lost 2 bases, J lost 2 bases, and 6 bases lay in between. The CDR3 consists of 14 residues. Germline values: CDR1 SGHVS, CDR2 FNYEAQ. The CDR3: CASSLYSNTGELFF. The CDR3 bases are TGTGCCAGCAGCTTATATTCTAACACCGGGGAGCTGTTTTTT.

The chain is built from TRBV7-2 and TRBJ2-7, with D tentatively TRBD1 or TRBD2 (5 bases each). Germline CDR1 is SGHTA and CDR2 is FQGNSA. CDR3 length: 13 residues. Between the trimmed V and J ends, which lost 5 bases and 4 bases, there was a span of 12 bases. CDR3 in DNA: TGTGCCAGCAGCCTCCGGGACGGATACGAGCAGTACTTC. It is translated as CASSLRDGYEQYF.